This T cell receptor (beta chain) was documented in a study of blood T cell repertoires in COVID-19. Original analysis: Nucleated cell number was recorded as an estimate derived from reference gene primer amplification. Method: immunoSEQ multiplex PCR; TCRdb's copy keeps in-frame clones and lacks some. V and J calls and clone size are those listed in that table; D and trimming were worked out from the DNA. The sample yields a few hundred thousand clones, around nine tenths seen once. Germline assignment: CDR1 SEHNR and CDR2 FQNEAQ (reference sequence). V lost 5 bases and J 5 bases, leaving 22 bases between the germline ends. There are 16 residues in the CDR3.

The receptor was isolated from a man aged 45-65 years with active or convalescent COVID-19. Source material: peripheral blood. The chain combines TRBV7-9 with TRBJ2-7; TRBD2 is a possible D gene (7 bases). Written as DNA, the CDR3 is TGTGCCAGCAGCCCACGACGGGGGACGGGGGGCCACGAGCAGTACTTC. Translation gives CASSPRRGTGGHEQYF.